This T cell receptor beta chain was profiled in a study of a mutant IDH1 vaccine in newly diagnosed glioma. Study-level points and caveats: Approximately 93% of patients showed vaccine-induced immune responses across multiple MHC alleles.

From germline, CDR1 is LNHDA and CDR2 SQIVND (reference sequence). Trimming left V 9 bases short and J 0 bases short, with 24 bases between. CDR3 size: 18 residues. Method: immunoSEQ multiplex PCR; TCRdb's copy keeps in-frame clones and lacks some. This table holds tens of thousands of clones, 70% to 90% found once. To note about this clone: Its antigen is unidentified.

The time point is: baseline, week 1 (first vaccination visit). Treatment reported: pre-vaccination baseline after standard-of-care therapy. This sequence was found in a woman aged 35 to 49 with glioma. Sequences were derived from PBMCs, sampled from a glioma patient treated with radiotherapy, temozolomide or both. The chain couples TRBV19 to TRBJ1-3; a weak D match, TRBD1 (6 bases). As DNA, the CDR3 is TGTGCCAGCAAGCAGGGGTCTTCTACAGGCGACTCTGGAAACACCATATATTTT. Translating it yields CASKQGSSTGDSGNTIYF.